Reported below is one T cell receptor (beta chain). Data came from immunoSEQ multiplex PCR; TCRdb stores just in-frame clones and leaves some out. Of more than 75,000 clones in the sample, around 90% are singletons; the top ten hold 1.5% to 2%. The sample belongs to a study of control samples from healthy donors and cancer patients. The CDR3 totals 13 residues. Trimming cost V 2 bases and J 6 bases, with 9 bases left between them. Per the germline V gene, CDR1 is SGHNT and CDR2 is YENEEA. Sequenced: PBMCs. The chain uses TRBV11-3 and TRBJ2-3; D is unclear. The TCR sequence derives from an older woman with head and neck cancer. CDR3 bases: TGTGCCAGCAGCTTAAGTAACGCGGATACGCAGTATTTT. This codes for CASSLSNADTQYF.